These T cell receptor beta chains were read from a single sample in a study of OX40 agonist ivuxolimab in advanced cancers. Clones were read by immunoSEQ multiplex PCR, and TCRdb kept only the in-frame ones, dropping some. The sample has 30,000 to 40,000 clones, roughly 85% seen once. Sequences were derived from CD4+ or CD8+ T cells sorted from blood, sampled in a trial of the OX40 agonist ivuxolimab. The source is an adult with an advanced solid tumor such as melanoma, head and neck, liver or kidney cancer. The CDR3 runs from the conserved cysteine through the conserved F or W. The D gene is left open where the match is weak. Where a row states a size, it is once, few, many or the class of an expanded clone; other rows omit it.

abundance | j_gene | d_gene | v_gene | CDR3nt | CDR3aa
- | TRBJ2-7 | TRBD1 | TRBV5-5 | TGTGCCAGCAGCTTGGTCCCAGGGGGAACCTACGAGCAGTACTTC | CASSLVPGGTYEQYF
- | TRBJ1-1 | TRBD1 | TRBV11-1 | TGTGCCAGCAGCCAGGGGGTTGGCACTGAAGCTTTCTTT | CASSQGVGTEAFF
- | TRBJ2-7 | - | TRBV7-6 | TGTGCCAGCAGCTGGGGGGGACAGGACCCCTACGAGCAGTACTTC | CASSWGGQDPYEQYF
- | TRBJ1-1 | - | TRBV4-3 | TGCGCCAGCAGCCAAGGTGCGGGGATTTCTATGCTCCCTGAAGCTTTCTTT | CASSQGAGISMLPEAFF
- | TRBJ2-5 | - | TRBV6-5 | TGTGCCAGCAGTTATTCCGGGTACCAAGAGACCCAGTACTTC | CASSYSGYQETQYF
- | TRBJ2-7 | TRBD2 | TRBV7-9 | TGTGCCAGCGTTCGCGGGAGGTCGTACGAGCAGTACTTC | CASVRGRSYEQYF
- | TRBJ2-7 | TRBD1 | TRBV30 | TGTGCCTGGGTCGACAGGGCCGGCGAGCAGTACTTC | CAWVDRAGEQYF
- | TRBJ1-1 | - | TRBV5-1 | TGCGCCAGCAGCTTGGGAGCCAGAGAAGCTTTCTTT | CASSLGAREAFF
- | TRBJ2-5 | - | TRBV4-1 | TGCGCCAGCAGTACAGGGGAGGGAGAGACCCAGTACTTC | CASSTGEGETQYF
- | TRBJ1-4 | - | TRBV30 | TGTGCCTGGAGTGTGGAAGGGGCGGGCGCCGAAAAACTGTTTTTT | CAWSVEGAGAEKLFF
- | TRBJ1-2 | - | TRBV6-5 | TGTGCCAGCAGTTACTCGATTGCAGAGAACTATGGCTACACCTTC | CASSYSIAENYGYTF
- | TRBJ1-1 | TRBD1 | TRBV6-5 | TGTGCCAGCAGTTACGGTGACAGGGGGCTTAACACTGAAGCTTTCTTT | CASSYGDRGLNTEAFF
few | TRBJ2-7 | - | TRBV6-5 | TGTGCCAGCAGTCCTGACAGCTTCTACGAGCAGTACTTC | CASSPDSFYEQYF
- | TRBJ2-1 | - | TRBV6-6 | TGTGCCAGCAGTTATTCTAATGAGCAGTTCTTC | CASSYSNEQFF
- | TRBJ2-1 | TRBD1 | TRBV19 | TGTGCCAGTGCCGGGACAGCCTACAATGAGCAGTTCTTC | CASAGTAYNEQFF
- | TRBJ2-7 | TRBD1 | TRBV5-1 | TGCGCCAGCAGCCCCGACAGGGGGCCCTACGAGCAGTACTTC | CASSPDRGPYEQYF
- | TRBJ1-2 | - | TRBV6-1 | TGTGCCCAATTTGAGGGCGGGGATGGCTACACCTTC | CAQFEGGDGYTF
- | TRBJ2-6 | - | TRBV27 | TGTGCCAGCAGTTTATATTTCTCTGGGGCCAACGTCCTGACTTTC | CASSLYFSGANVLTF
- | TRBJ2-1 | - | TRBV6-4 | TGTGCCAGCAGTGCGGGCTCCTACAATGAGCAGTTCTTC | CASSAGSYNEQFF
- | TRBJ1-2 | - | TRBV9 | TGTGCCAGCAGCGTAGGAACCTCTAACTATGGCTACACCTTC | CASSVGTSNYGYTF
- | TRBJ1-4 | TRBD1 | TRBV27 | TGTGCCAGCAGTCCCGGACAGGCGGTATGGGGTGAAAAACTGTTTTTT | CASSPGQAVWGEKLFF
- | TRBJ1-5 | - | TRBV5-3 | TGTGCCAGAAGCTTGGGGTGCGTTTGTCCTGGGGTGGTTCAGCCCCAGCATTTT | CARSLGCVCPGVVQPQHF
once | TRBJ1-4 | - | TRBV4-1 | TGCGCCAGCAGCCAGTTCCGGGAGACTGAAAAACTGTTTTTT | CASSQFRETEKLFF
- | TRBJ2-5 | - | TRBV6-1 | TGTGCCAGTCTGGGTGAGAACGGTTTGGAGACCCAGTACTTC | CASLGENGLETQYF
- | TRBJ1-1 | - | TRBV27 | TGTGCCAGCAGTTTATATCCGGGGGCGGAAGCTTTCTTT | CASSLYPGAEAFF
few | TRBJ1-5 | - | TRBV6-1 | TGTGCCAGCAGTGAACCCGGGGAGAGCAATCAGCCCCAGCATTTT | CASSEPGESNQPQHF
- | TRBJ2-3 | TRBD2 | TRBV7-6 | TGTGCCAGCAGCCCAGTAGCGGGAGGGGGCACAGATACGCAGTATTTT | CASSPVAGGGTDTQYF
- | TRBJ2-2 | - | TRBV19 | TGTGCAAGAAAGGTTTGGGGGGAGACCGGGGAGCTGTTTTTT | CARKVWGETGELFF
- | TRBJ2-5 | - | TRBV27 | TGTGCCAGCAGTGATAGGACAGCGCTGGAGACCCAGTACTTC | CASSDRTALETQYF
- | TRBJ2-3 | TRBD2 | TRBV28 | TGTGCCAGCAGCACCCCCGGGAGGGATAACACAGATACGCAGTATTTT | CASSTPGRDNTDTQYF
- | TRBJ2-1 | - | TRBV27 | TGTGCCAGCAGTGACGGGGCGACTGGCAATGAGCAGTTCTTC | CASSDGATGNEQFF
- | TRBJ1-1 | TRBD1 | TRBV9 | TGTGCCAGCACCACAGGGGGCGCAGGCACTGAAGCTTTCTTT | CASTTGGAGTEAFF
- | TRBJ1-4 | TRBD1 | TRBV27 | TGTGCCAGCAGTCTGACCGGGACAGGCTGGGAAAAACTGTTTTTT | CASSLTGTGWEKLFF
- | TRBJ2-7 | - | TRBV19 | TGTGCCAGTAGTATAGGGGGAACCTACGAGCAGTACTTC | CASSIGGTYEQYF
- | TRBJ1-4 | TRBD1 | TRBV6-1 | TGTGCCAGCAGTGAAGCCTCCGGGACAGGGTACGAAAAACTGTTTTTT | CASSEASGTGYEKLFF
few | TRBJ2-1 | - | TRBV2 | TGTGCCAGCAGTGTCAGCTCCAGTAAGGATGAGCAGTTCTTC | CASSVSSSKDEQFF
- | TRBJ2-7 | TRBD2 | TRBV27 | TGTGCCAGCAGTTTATCGGGGGGAGGGACCTACGAGCAGTACTTC | CASSLSGGGTYEQYF
- | TRBJ1-4 | TRBD1 | TRBV5-5 | TGTGCCAGCAGCTCTGGACAGGCTAATGAAAAACTGTTTTTT | CASSSGQANEKLFF
- | TRBJ2-7 | - | TRBV7-9 | TGTGCCAGCAGCTCGACAAACGAGCAGTACTTC | CASSSTNEQYF
- | TRBJ2-1 | TRBD1 | TRBV19 | TGTGCCAGTAGTATCACGGCCCGGGACAGGGTTTTAAATGAGCAGTTCTTC | CASSITARDRVLNEQFF
once | TRBJ1-3 | - | TRBV19 | TGTGCCAGTAGTATATATGGAAACACCATATATTTT | CASSIYGNTIYF